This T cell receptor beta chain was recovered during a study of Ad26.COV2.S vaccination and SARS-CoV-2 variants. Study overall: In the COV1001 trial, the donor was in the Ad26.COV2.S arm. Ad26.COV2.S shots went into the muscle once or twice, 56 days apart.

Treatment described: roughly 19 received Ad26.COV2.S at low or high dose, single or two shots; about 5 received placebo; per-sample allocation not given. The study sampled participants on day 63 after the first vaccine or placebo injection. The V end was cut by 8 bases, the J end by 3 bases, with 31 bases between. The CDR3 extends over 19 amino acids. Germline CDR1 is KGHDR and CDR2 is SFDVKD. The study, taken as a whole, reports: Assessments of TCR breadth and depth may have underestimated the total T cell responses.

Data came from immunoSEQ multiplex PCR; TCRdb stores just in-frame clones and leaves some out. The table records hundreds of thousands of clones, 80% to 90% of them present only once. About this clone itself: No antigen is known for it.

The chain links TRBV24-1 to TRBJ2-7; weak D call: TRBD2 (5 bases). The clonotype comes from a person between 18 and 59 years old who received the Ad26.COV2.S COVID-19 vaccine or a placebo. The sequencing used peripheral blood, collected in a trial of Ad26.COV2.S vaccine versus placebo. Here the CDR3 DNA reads TGTGCCACCACCTCAGATCCTATATCCCCAAACGGACTGAACTACGAGCAGTACTTC. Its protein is CATTSDPISPNGLNYEQYF.